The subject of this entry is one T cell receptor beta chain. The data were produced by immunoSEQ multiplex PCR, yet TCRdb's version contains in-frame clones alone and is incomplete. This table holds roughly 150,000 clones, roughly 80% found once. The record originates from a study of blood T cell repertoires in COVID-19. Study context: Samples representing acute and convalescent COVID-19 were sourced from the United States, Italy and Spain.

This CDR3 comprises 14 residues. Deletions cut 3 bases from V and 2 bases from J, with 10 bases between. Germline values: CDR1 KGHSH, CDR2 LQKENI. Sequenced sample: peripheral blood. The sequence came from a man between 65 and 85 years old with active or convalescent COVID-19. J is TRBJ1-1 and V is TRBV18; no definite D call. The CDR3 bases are TGTGCCAGCTCACCGGACGGAGGAAACACTGAAGCTTTCTTT. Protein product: CASSPDGGNTEAFF.